The clone carrying this T cell receptor beta chain was counted only a few times. The antigen is unknown. A much larger clone sits a single nucleotide away, making a read error possible. The data were obtained in a study of T cells in Graves' hyperthyroidism and ophthalmopathy. Whole-study findings and limits: Model-based prediction identified ophthalmopathy a median 6.5 months prior to its onset. Among clonotypes expanded in thyroid above 0.001, most were also found in blood.

Per germline, CDR1 MDHEN and CDR2 SYDVKM. CDR3 length: 15 residues. Aged 18 to 65, the patients had hyperthyroidism that was newly diagnosed and had lasted under 2 months. There were TCR beta CDR3 regions amplified from RNA transcripts. First-round RT-PCR with HTBI primers amplified the TCR CDR3 region. TCRdb re-analysed the multiplex PCR reads in MiXCR, keeping a single row per CDR3 protein. Found here are some 690,000 distinct CDR3 sequences, approximately 15% of them singletons; the top ten hold around 15%. This clonotype originated in a man over 45 with Graves' hyperthyroidism. The chain carries TRBV28 and TRBJ2-7; D ambiguous. Sequenced: blood. The CDR3 spells CASSFGLNTVHERYF. The CDR3 nucleotides are TGTGCCAGCAGTTTTGGTCTCAATACAGTCCACGAGCGGTACTTC. Variable domain in full (rest from reference TRBV28 and TRBJ2-7): DVKVTQSSRYLVKRTGEKVFLECVQDMDHENMFWYRQDPGLGLRLIYFSYDVKMKEKGDIPEGYSVSREKKERFSLILESASTNQTSMYLCASSFGLNTVHERYFGPGTRLTVT.